A single sample is the source of the 25 T cell receptor beta chains below, sequenced in a study of blood T cells in healthy people across ages. A second PCR, run for roughly 7 to 12 cycles, used a sample-barcoded 5' primer plus a J-beta primer mix. MiXCR, run by TCRdb on the 5' RACE reads, gives a single entry per CDR3 protein. Among about 640,000 distinct CDR3 sequences, about 28% were seen once, and the ten largest hold less than 20%. The sequencing input was blood. All receptors come from an elderly woman in good health.

Points on this clonotype: A read error may be the cause here, since a much bigger clone is one base away. CDR3 amino acids: CASSSRSQGLAGGATWSYNEQFF. Here the CDR3 DNA reads TGTGCCAGCAGTTCGAGAAGTCAGGGACTAGCGGGGGGGGCGACGTGGTCCTACAATGAGCAGTTCTTC. The V and J genes are TRBV27 and TRBJ2-1; 16 nucleotides line up with TRBD2. The CDR3 has 23 residues. J gave up 1 base and V 4 bases, and 19 bases lay outside the gene matches. CDR1 and CDR2 from the germline V gene are MNHEY and SMNVEV (reference sequence).

The CDR3 loop is CASSFSGPRQSPQHF. The CDR3 DNA reads as TGCGCCAGCAGCTTTTCCGGACCGCGGCAATCGCCCCAGCATTTT. This rearrangement joins TRBV5-1 to TRBJ1-5; D unclear. Trimming cost V 2 bases and J 9 bases, with 18 bases left between them. From germline, CDR1 is SGHRS and CDR2 YFSETQ. This CDR3 region has 15 residues.

This clonotype turned up a few times. CDR3 amino acids: CASSLQEGGRGYTF. The CDR3 nucleotides read TGTGCCAGCAGCTTACAGGAAGGGGGCCGAGGCTACACCTTC. The gene calls are TRBV7-9 and TRBJ1-2; 7 nucleotides line up with TRBD1. CDR1 SEHNR and CDR2 FQNEAQ come from the germline V gene (reference sequence). The junction had 8 bases not matched to a gene; V was cut back by 2 bases and J by 8 bases. CDR3 size: 14 residues.

The chain combines TRBV5-1 with TRBJ2-1; TRBD1 aligns across 7 bases. V lost 5 bases to trimming and J lost 13 bases; unmatched junction nucleotides: 24. The germline CDR1 and CDR2 sequences are SGHRS and YFSETQ. The CDR3 has 17 amino acids. The CDR3 DNA follows: TGCGCCAGCAGTCTGGGCCCCTCGACAGGGACACAAGAGACCCAGTTCTTC. Translation gives CASSLGPSTGTQETQFF.

The chain recombines TRBV2 with TRBJ2-2; 7 nucleotides align to TRBD1. Germline CDR1 is SNHLY and CDR2 is FYNNEI. V trimming: 2 bases; J trimming: 0 bases; junction bases outside the gene matches: 9. The CDR3 loop spans 18 amino acids. DNA for the CDR3: TGTGCCAGCAGTGAATGGGGGACAGAGCTAACGAACACCGGGGAGCTGTTTTTT. Amino acid sequence: CASSEWGTELTNTGELFF.

About this clonotype itself: This may stem from a read error, because a much larger clone lies one nucleotide away. The rearrangement uses TRBV7-2 and TRBJ2-1, with 12 bases that match TRBD2. V lost 0 bases and J lost 7; bases outside the gene matches: 10. This CDR3 has 18 amino acids. Germline lookup yields CDR1 SGHTA and CDR2 FQGNSA. CDR3 bases: TGTGCCAGCAGCTTAGCGCTAATTGGACTAGCGGGGCGTAATGAGCAGTTCTTC. The encoded protein is CASSLALIGLAGRNEQFF. The full variable domain, rest sourced from reference TRBV7-2 and TRBJ2-1, is GAGVSQSPSNKVTEKGKDVELRCDPISGHTALYWYRQSLGQGLEFLIYFQGNSAPDKSGLPSDRFSAERTGGSVSTLTIQRTQQEDSAVYLCASSLALIGLAGRNEQFFGPGTRLTVL.

Points on this clonotype: This may come from a read error, since a much larger clone is one base off. This chain joins TRBV7-3 and TRBJ2-1; D may be TRBD2 (6 bases). With the DNA end fitting TRBJ2-7 better, the J assignment may be wrong. This CDR3 region has 15 residues. Germline V gene lookup returns CDR1 SGHTA and CDR2 FQGTGA. This CDR3 reads CASSHSGDAYNEQYF. The CDR3, as DNA: TGTGCCAGCAGTCATTCGGGGGACGCATACAATGAGCAGTACTTC.

The CDR3 sequence: CASSYRPPRGSYEQYF. In DNA, the CDR3 is TGTGCCAGCAGTTACAGACCACCGCGGGGATCCTACGAGCAGTACTTC. J is TRBJ2-7 and V is TRBV6-6, with D tentatively TRBD2 (6 bases). With 2 bases removed from V and 1 base from J, the gap between germline ends came to 15 bases. The length of the CDR3 is 16 residues. Germline-derived CDR1 and CDR2 are MNHNY and SVGAGI (reference sequence).

This clonotype was detected many times. The V call is TRBV5-1, the J call TRBJ2-3; 8 bases agree with TRBD1. The CDR3 contains 14 residues. Germline V lookup: CDR1 SGHRS, CDR2 YFSETQ. The ends lost 2 bases at V and 4 bases at J; junction bases unmatched: 3. The chain's CDR3 is CASSFPGGSDTQYF. The CDR3, as DNA: TGCGCCAGCAGCTTCCCAGGGGGCTCAGATACGCAGTATTTT.

This clonotype was seen a handful of times. The chain is built from TRBV11-2 and TRBJ1-1, with 12 bases that match TRBD1. CDR1 is SGHAT and CDR2 is FQNNGV in the germline V gene. With V trimmed by 1 base and J by 2 bases, 2 bases remained unmatched. This CDR3 region has 16 residues. CDR3 DNA: TGTGCCAGCAGCTTAGCTGGGACAGGGGGCAACACTGAAGCTTTCTTT. This encodes CASSLAGTGGNTEAFF. The full variable domain, in which reference TRBV11-2 and TRBJ1-1 provide the parts outside the CDR3, is EAGVAQSPRYKIIEKRQSVAFWCNPISGHATLYWYQQILGQGPKLLIQFQNNGVVDDSQLPKDRFSAERLKGVDSTLKIQPAKLEDSAVYLCASSLAGTGGNTEAFFGQGTRLTVV.

This clonotype was seen once. The chain recombines TRBV20-1 with TRBJ2-1, with TRBD2 identical over 11 bases. Germline trimming cut 2 bases from V and 3 bases from J; bases unmatched to any gene: 9. This CDR3 spans 17 amino acids. The germline V gene encodes CDR1 DFQATT and CDR2 SNEGSKA (reference sequence). CDR3 in DNA: TGCAGTGCTAGAAATTCTCCACTAGCGGGAGTCTACAATGAGCAGTTCTTC. Translating gives CSARNSPLAGVYNEQFF.

This clonotype was observed at least ten times. The chain is built from TRBV10-3 and TRBJ2-3; 11 bases are a match to TRBD2. The CDR3 consists of 17 residues. The J segment lost 0 bases and the V segment lost 10 bases, leaving 12 bases of the junction unmatched. The V gene's germline CDR1 is ENHRY and CDR2 SYGVKD. CDR3 in DNA: TGTGCCACCCAGGGGGGGACTAGCGGTTCTAGCACAGATACGCAGTATTTT. Translated: CATQGGTSGSSTDTQYF.

The V call is TRBV7-9, the J call TRBJ2-7; TRBD1 aligns across 10 bases. The CDR3 spans 16 residues. Germline V gene lookup returns CDR1 SEHNR and CDR2 FQNEAQ (reference sequence). J lost 4 bases, V lost 7 bases, and 13 bases had no gene match. The CDR3: CASMGIGDRGLYEQYF. CDR3 DNA: TGTGCCAGCATGGGGATAGGGGACAGGGGATTATACGAGCAGTACTTC.

This clonotype was seen many times. The chain is built from TRBV6-2 or TRBV6-3 and TRBJ2-5; possible D gene TRBD1, 6 bases. V was cut by 6 bases and J by 0 bases, with 14 bases left in between. Germline values: CDR1 MNHEY, CDR2 SVGEGT. This CDR3 has 15 residues. The CDR3 sequence: CASSLWTDNQETQYF. The CDR3 DNA sequence: TGTGCCAGCAGCCTCTGGACAGACAACCAAGAGACCCAGTACTTC.

Worth noting for this clonotype: A much larger clone lies a single base off, so this may be a read error. The chain combines TRBV11-2 with TRBJ2-1; possibly TRBD2 for D (6 bases). The end of the DNA is better explained by TRBJ2-7, so the J call may be wrong. This CDR3 is 14 amino acids long. CDR1 is SGHAT, CDR2 FQNNGV, per germline. CDR3 coding DNA: TGTGCCAGCAGCTTAATGGGGAGGAACAATGAGCAGTACTTC. It yields the protein CASSLMGRNNEQYF.

The chain uses TRBV20-1 and TRBJ1-2; D gene uncertain. The length of the CDR3 is 13 residues. The ends were cut back, 3 bases at V and 1 base at J, with 9 bases in the middle. CDR1 and CDR2 from the germline V gene are DFQATT and SNEGSKA (reference sequence). The DNA of the CDR3 is TGCAGTGCTAGCGGAGGGATTAACTATGGCTACACCTTC. Amino acid sequence: CSASGGINYGYTF.

The rearrangement links TRBV7-2 to TRBJ2-4; the match to TRBD1 covers 7 bases. The J call is doubtful: the DNA matches TRBJ2-7 better. Per the germline V gene, CDR1 is SGHTA and CDR2 is FQGNSA. The CDR3 totals 13 residues. This chain's CDR3 is CASSPRQGNEQYF. The CDR3 region has the DNA TGTGCCAGCAGCCCCCGACAGGGAAACGAGCAGTACTTC.

This clonotype has only a few counts. A read error is possible here, since a much larger clone lies one base away. The chain has TRBV7-8 and TRBJ1-5, with 7 bases that match TRBD1. CDR3 length equals 14 residues. Germline V gene lookup returns CDR1 SGHVS and CDR2 FQNEAQ. This chain's CDR3 is CASSSGQLNQPRHF. In DNA, the CDR3 is TGTGCCAGCAGTTCGGGACAGTTAAATCAGCCCCGGCATTTT.

With regard to this clonotype: A much larger clone lies a single base off, so this may be a read error. The chain carries TRBV4-3 and TRBJ1-2, with a possible D match to TRBD1 (5 bases). Germline values: CDR1 LGHNA, CDR2 YSLEER. The CDR3 extends over 15 amino acids. The CDR3, as DNA: TGCGCCGGCAGCCAAGATCGACAGCCCCTCTATGGCTACACCTTC. Its translation: CAGSQDRQPLYGYTF.

This clonotype was recorded a few times. The chain combines TRBV19 with TRBJ1-1, with a possible D match to TRBD1 (5 bases). Per germline, CDR1 LNHDA and CDR2 SQIVND (reference sequence). The V end lost 5 bases, the J end lost 11 bases, and 18 bases lay between the germline ends. There are 13 residues in the CDR3. CDR3 bases: TGTGCCAGTAGTCCTGAGGGGATGAGGGCCGCTTTCTTT. This sequence encodes CASSPEGMRAAFF.

This chain connects TRBV6-6 to TRBJ1-4; D gene uncertain. The germline V gene encodes CDR1 MNHNY and CDR2 SVGAGI (reference sequence). V shed 0 bases and J shed 0 bases, with 5 bases lying between them. The length of the CDR3 is 15 residues. The CDR3, as DNA: TGTGCCAGCAGTTACTCTACAGCAACTAATGAAAAACTGTTTTTT. It yields the protein CASSYSTATNEKLFF.

This chain's CDR3 is CASGLGGEAFF. CDR3 DNA: TGTGCCAGCGGACTAGGCGGAGAAGCTTTCTTT. The V and J genes are TRBV7-2 and TRBJ1-1; D unresolved. Trimming shortened V by 8 bases and J by 8 bases, and 12 bases separated the two germline ends. Germline CDR1 reads SGHTA; CDR2 reads FQGNSA. The CDR3 is made up of 11 amino acids.

This clonotype was seen many times. J is TRBJ1-1 and V is TRBV12-3 or TRBV12-4; D is unresolved. The ends were cut back, 6 bases at V and 1 base at J, with 9 bases in the middle. The CDR3 consists of 13 residues. The CDR3 DNA reads as TGTGCCAGCAGCCTAGCGGCGAACACTGAAGCTTTCTTT. Its protein is CASSLAANTEAFF.

This clonotype was recorded once. The chain combines TRBV30 with TRBJ2-2, with D uncertain. The germline V gene has CDR1 GTSNPN and CDR2 SVGIG (reference sequence). CDR3 size: 14 residues. Trimming shortened V by 2 bases and J by 6 bases, and 13 bases separated the two germline ends. The DNA for the CDR3 is TGTGCCTGGAGTTCATCATCACGCGCCGGGGAGCTGTTTTTT. Residues: CAWSSSSRAGELFF.

This clonotype was recorded many times. The chain is built from TRBV12-3 or TRBV12-4 and TRBJ2-1; 8 bases are a match to TRBD2. The CDR3 loop spans 16 amino acids. The junction had 4 bases not matched to a gene; V was cut back by 2 bases and J by 1 base. The CDR3 loop reads CASSLLGLESYNEQFF. The CDR3 bases are TGTGCCAGCAGTTTATTGGGACTAGAGTCCTACAATGAGCAGTTCTTC.